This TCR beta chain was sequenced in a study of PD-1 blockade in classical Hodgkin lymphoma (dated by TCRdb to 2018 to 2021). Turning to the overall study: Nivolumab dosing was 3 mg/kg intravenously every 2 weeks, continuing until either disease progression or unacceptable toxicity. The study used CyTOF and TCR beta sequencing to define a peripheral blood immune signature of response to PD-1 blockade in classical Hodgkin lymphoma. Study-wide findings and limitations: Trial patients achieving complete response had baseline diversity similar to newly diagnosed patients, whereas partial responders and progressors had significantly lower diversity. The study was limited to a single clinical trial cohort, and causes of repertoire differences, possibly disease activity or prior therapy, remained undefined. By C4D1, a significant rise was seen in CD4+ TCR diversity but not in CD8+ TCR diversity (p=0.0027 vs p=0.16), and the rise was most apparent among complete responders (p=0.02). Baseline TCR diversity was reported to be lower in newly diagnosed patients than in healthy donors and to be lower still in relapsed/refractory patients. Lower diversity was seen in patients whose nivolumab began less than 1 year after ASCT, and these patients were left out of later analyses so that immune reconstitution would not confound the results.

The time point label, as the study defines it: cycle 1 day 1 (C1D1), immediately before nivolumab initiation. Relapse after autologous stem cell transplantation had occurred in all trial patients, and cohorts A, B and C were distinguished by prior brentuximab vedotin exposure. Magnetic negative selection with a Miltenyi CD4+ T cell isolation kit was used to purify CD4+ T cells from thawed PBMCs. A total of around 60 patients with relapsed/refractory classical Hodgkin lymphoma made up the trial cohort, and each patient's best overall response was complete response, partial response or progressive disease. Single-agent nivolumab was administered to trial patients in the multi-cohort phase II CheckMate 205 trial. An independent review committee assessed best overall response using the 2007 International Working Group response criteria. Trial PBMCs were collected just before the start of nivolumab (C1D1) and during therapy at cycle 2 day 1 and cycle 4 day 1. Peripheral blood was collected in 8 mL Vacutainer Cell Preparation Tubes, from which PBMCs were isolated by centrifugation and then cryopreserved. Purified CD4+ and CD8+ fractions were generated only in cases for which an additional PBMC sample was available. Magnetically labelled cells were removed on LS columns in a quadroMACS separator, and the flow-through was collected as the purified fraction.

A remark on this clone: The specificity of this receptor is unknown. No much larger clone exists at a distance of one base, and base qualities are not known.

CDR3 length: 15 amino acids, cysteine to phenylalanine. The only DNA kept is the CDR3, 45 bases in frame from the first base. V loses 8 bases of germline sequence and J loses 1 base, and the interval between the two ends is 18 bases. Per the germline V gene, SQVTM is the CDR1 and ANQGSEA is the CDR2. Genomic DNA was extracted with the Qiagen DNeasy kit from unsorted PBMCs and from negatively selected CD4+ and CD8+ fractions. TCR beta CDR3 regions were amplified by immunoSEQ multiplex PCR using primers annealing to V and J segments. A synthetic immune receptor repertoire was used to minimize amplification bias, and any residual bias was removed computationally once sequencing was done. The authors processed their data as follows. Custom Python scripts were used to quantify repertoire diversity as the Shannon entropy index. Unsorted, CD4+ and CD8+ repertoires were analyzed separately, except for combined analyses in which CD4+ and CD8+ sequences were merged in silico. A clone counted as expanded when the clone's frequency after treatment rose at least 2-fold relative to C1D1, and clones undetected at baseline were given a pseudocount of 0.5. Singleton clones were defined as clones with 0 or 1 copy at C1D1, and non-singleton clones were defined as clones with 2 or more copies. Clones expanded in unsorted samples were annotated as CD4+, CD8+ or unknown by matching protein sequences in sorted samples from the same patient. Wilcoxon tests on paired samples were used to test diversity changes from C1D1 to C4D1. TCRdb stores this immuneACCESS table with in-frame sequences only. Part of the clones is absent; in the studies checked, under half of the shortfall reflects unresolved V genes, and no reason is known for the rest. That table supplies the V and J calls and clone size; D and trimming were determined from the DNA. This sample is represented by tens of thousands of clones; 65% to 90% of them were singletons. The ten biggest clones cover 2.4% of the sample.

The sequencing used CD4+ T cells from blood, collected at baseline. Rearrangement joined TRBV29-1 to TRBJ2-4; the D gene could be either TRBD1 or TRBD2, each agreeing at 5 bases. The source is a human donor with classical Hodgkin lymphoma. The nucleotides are TGCAGCTTTCGGGGTCCCAGGGAGGCCAAAAACATTCAGTACTTC. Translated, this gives CSFRGPREAKNIQYF.